The present T cell receptor (beta chain) was sequenced within a study of blood T cell repertoires in COVID-19. Whole-study context: Samples representing acute and convalescent COVID-19 were sourced from the United States, Italy and Spain.

Trimming removed 8 bases at V and 8 bases at J, with 24 bases between. The CDR3 sequence is 15 residues long. CDR1 MNHEY and CDR2 SVGAGI come from the germline V gene. Profiling relied on immunoSEQ multiplex PCR, and the TCRdb table lists in-frame clones only, not all of them. The sample holds 100,000 to 120,000 clones, 76% seen once. This clone has just one count. The source material was peripheral blood. This TCR was sampled from a woman over 75 with acute or convalescent COVID-19. This rearrangement joins TRBV6-5 to TRBJ1-2; no definite D call. DNA for the CDR3: TGTGCCAGCGAGGGTCAGCGGACCGGACGTAGGGGCTACACCTTC. Protein product: CASEGQRTGRRGYTF.